Following are 17 T cell receptor beta chains from one sample sequenced in a study of Tregs in tolerant kidney transplant recipients. TCRdb keeps only in-frame clones here, not all; method: immunoSEQ multiplex PCR. Here the sample table reports about 48,000 clones. The input for sequencing was CD4+ T cells from blood, taken before the transplant. Every receptor here comes from a human donor who received a combined kidney and bone marrow transplant.

With regard to this clone: The sequenced fragment ends 3 residues before the CDR3 boundary, so the rest is inferred from the germline J gene. The chain recombines TRBV18 with TRBJ2-7; the match to TRBD1 covers 9 bases. This CDR3 is built from 14 residues. Germline CDR1 and CDR2: KGHSH and LQKENI. Trimming cost V 3 bases and J 6 bases; bases outside gene matches: 6. The covered CDR3 bases are TGTGCCAGCTCACCGGGACAGGGTCGAGGCGAG. Translating gives CASSPGQGRGE. The full CDR3 sequence reads CASSPGQGRGEQYF. The entire variable domain, with the rest obtained from reference TRBV18 and TRBJ2-7, is as follows: NAGVMQNPRHLVRRRGQEARLRCSPMKGHSHVYWYRQLPEEGLKFMVYLQKENIIDESGMPKERFSAEFPKEGPSILRIQQVVRGDSAAYFCASSPGQGRGEQYFGPGTRLTVT.

Of note for this clone: The read ends 3 residues shy of where the CDR3 ends; the end is completed using the germline J gene. The rearrangement uses TRBV2 and TRBJ2-1; tentatively, D is TRBD1 (6 bases). Trimming stripped 2 bases from V and 1 base from J, with 6 bases between. Per the germline V gene, CDR1 is SNHLY and CDR2 is FYNNEI. The CDR3 is made up of 14 amino acids. CDR3 bases read: TGTGCCAGCAGTGAACAGGGGTCCTACAATGAG. It translates to CASSEQGSYNE. The entire CDR3 protein is CASSEQGSYNEQFF.

As to this clone: The read comes to an end 3 residues before the CDR3 does, leaving the germline J gene to fill in the end. The gene calls are TRBV28 and TRBJ1-4, with TRBD1 matching over 10 bases. The CDR3 is 15 amino acids. V trimming: 8 bases; J trimming: 4 bases; junction bases outside the gene matches: 7. Germline V gene data show CDR1 as MDHEN and CDR2 as SYDVKM. This chain's CDR3 is CASRGGDRGNEKLFF. The covered CDR3 bases are TGTGCCAGCCGGGGGGGGGACAGGGGTAATGAAAAA.

Worth noting for this clone: The CDR3 goes on 3 residues after the read ends, and that part is filled in from the germline J gene. The chain uses TRBV5-5 and TRBJ2-7, with D unclear. The CDR3 runs 14 residues. Germline V gene lookup returns CDR1 SGHKS and CDR2 YYEKEE (reference sequence). V was trimmed by 4 bases and J by 1 base, leaving 12 bases between them. The CDR3 DNA, read in part, is TGTGCCAGCAGCCGCCCGGGTACTTCCTACGAG. Its protein product is CASSRPGTSYE. The complete CDR3 reads CASSRPGTSYEQYF.

About this clone itself: Read coverage stops 3 residues before the CDR3 terminus; the germline J gene supplies the remainder. This chain connects TRBV20-1 to TRBJ1-2, with TRBD1 matching over 7 bases. The length of the CDR3 is 14 residues. Germline trimming cut 5 bases from V and 6 bases from J; bases unmatched to any gene: 12. CDR1 is DFQATT, CDR2 SNEGSKA, per germline (reference sequence). CDR3 protein: CSAFVGRGTDGYTF. Partial CDR3 DNA: TGCAGTGCTTTCGTTGGCAGGGGGACCGATGGC.

About this clone itself: The read stops 3 residues short of the end of the CDR3; the missing end is completed from the germline J gene. The chain links TRBV19 to TRBJ2-7; 8 nucleotides align to TRBD2. This CDR3 has 14 amino acids. V lost 6 bases, J lost 2 bases, and 6 bases stayed unmatched. Germline V CDR1 and CDR2: LNHDA, SQIVND (reference sequence). The CDR3 bases that were read are TGTGCCAGTAGAACGGGGGGGGTCCCCTACGAG. This codes for CASRTGGVPYE. The complete CDR3 protein is CASRTGGVPYEQYF.

In regard to this clone: The read ends 3 residues early relative to the CDR3; the germline J gene fills the gap. The chain is built from TRBV20-1 and TRBJ2-2; D is possibly TRBD1 (5 bases). The CDR3 runs 13 residues. The V end lost 5 bases, the J end lost 3 bases, and 10 bases lay between the germline ends. Per the germline V gene, CDR1 is DFQATT and CDR2 is SNEGSKA (reference sequence). The covered CDR3 bases are TGCAGTGCTCGGACACCCTACACCGGGGAG. Translation gives CSARTPYTGE. The entire CDR3 sequence reads CSARTPYTGELFF.

Concerning this clone itself: The sequence runs out 3 residues before the end of the CDR3; the remainder is reconstructed from the germline J gene. The rearrangement uses TRBV10-1 and TRBJ2-5; perhaps TRBD1 as D (6 bases). Germline V gene sequence: CDR1 WNHNN, CDR2 SYGVQD (reference sequence). The V gene lost 0 bases and the J gene lost 0 bases, with 8 bases spanning the gap. This CDR3 spans 15 amino acids. The CDR3: CASSESRGNQETQYF. CDR3 bases read: TGCGCCAGCAGTGAGTCAAGGGGGAACCAAGAGACC.

Worth noting for this clone: The read ends 3 residues early relative to the CDR3; the germline J gene fills the gap. The chain is built from TRBV28 and TRBJ2-7; 7 bases map to TRBD2. With 1 base clipped from V and 6 bases from J, the junction kept 6 bases outside the gene matches. The CDR3 is 14 residues long. Germline CDR1 MDHEN, CDR2 SYDVKM. This CDR3 is CASSLFAGVGEQYF. The sequenced part of the CDR3 DNA is TGTGCCAGCAGTTTATTTGCGGGAGTGGGCGAG.

Remarks on this clone: The read falls 3 residues short of the CDR3 end, and the missing part is taken from the germline J gene. The genes are TRBV5-1 and TRBJ2-3; 10 bases align to TRBD2. The CDR3 runs 17 residues. V shed 2 bases, J shed 6 bases, and the junction held 12 bases outside the gene matches. CDR1 SGHRS and CDR2 YFSETQ come from the germline V gene. The CDR3 is CASSFGNTGLAPDTQYF. CDR3 bases read: TGCGCCAGCAGCTTTGGAAATACGGGACTAGCGCCTGATACG.

Comment on this clone: The CDR3 end lies 3 residues beyond the end of the read and is filled in from the germline J gene. V gene TRBV5-1 combines with J gene TRBJ2-1, with D perhaps TRBD1 (6 bases). V dropped 0 bases and J dropped 8 bases, with 15 bases sitting between them. CDR1 SGHRS and CDR2 YFSETQ come from the germline V gene. The CDR3 extends over 15 amino acids. The covered CDR3 bases are TGCGCCAGCAGCTTGGCCAGGGCCAAGGGGGATGAG. This encodes CASSLARAKGDE. The whole CDR3 protein is CASSLARAKGDEQFF.

Turning to this clone: The read ends 3 residues shy of where the CDR3 ends; the end is completed using the germline J gene. V usage is TRBV7-8 and J usage is TRBJ1-2; 9 positions agree with TRBD1. This CDR3 contains 16 residues. The germline V gene has CDR1 SGHVS and CDR2 FQNEAQ. The V and J ends lost 2 bases and 1 base, in that order; junction bases with no gene match: 5. CDR3: CASSLTRDRVNYGYTF. The sequenced CDR3 bases are TGTGCCAGCAGCTTAACCCGGGACAGGGTTAACTATGGC. Based on the CDR3 plus reference TRBV7-8 and TRBJ1-2, the full variable domain is GAGVSQSPRYKVAKRGQDVALRCDPISGHVSLFWYQQALGQGPEFLTYFQNEAQLDKSGLPSDRFFAERPEGSVSTLKIQRTQQEDSAVYLCASSLTRDRVNYGYTFGSGTRLTVV.

As concerns this clone: The sequenced fragment ends 3 residues before the CDR3 boundary, so the rest is inferred from the germline J gene. This rearrangement joins TRBV5-4 to TRBJ2-5; 9 positions match TRBD2. The CDR3 length is 15 residues. The germline V gene has CDR1 SGHNT and CDR2 YYREEE (reference sequence). The ends lost 7 bases at V and 4 bases at J; junction bases unmatched: 11. This chain's CDR3 is CASLDGAGGGETQYF. The part of the CDR3 DNA that was read is TGTGCCAGCCTCGATGGTGCGGGGGGGGGAGAGACC.

Concerning this clone: The observed sequence ends 3 residues before the CDR3 terminus, with the missing tail filled in from the germline J gene. This rearrangement joins TRBV5-1 to TRBJ2-3; 10 bases line up with TRBD2. CDR1 and CDR2 from the germline V gene are SGHRS and YFSETQ. The CDR3 is made up of 17 amino acids. Trimming removed 4 bases from V and 0 bases from J; junction bases left unmatched: 8. The sequenced CDR3 bases are TGCGCCAGCAGCCCCTACTTGACTAGCGGGAGCACAGATACG. This encodes CASSPYLTSGSTDT. The CDR3, in full, reads CASSPYLTSGSTDTQYF.

With respect to this clone: The read ends 3 residues shy of where the CDR3 ends; the end is completed using the germline J gene. The chain is built from TRBV7-3 and TRBJ1-1; possibly TRBD1 for D (6 bases). Trimming pared 3 bases from V and 3 bases from J, leaving 14 bases between. Germline V CDR1 and CDR2: SGHTA, FQGTGA. This CDR3 is built from 15 residues. The covered CDR3 bases are TGTGCCAGCAGCTTGGCTTCGGCAGGGGACACTGAA. This translates into CASSLASAGDTE. The whole CDR3 protein reads CASSLASAGDTEAFF.

With respect to this clone: The read finishes 3 residues shy of the CDR3 end, and the germline J gene is used to complete it. V and J are TRBV5-1 and TRBJ2-7; 9 nucleotides line up with TRBD1. Germline V lookup: CDR1 SGHRS, CDR2 YFSETQ. J was trimmed by 1 base and V by 0 bases; bases with no gene match: 5. The CDR3 spans 16 residues. This chain's CDR3 is CASSLDGGQGSYEQYF. The CDR3 bases that were read are TGCGCCAGCAGCTTGGACGGAGGACAGGGGTCCTACGAG. Drawing the rest from reference TRBV5-1 and TRBJ2-7, the complete variable domain is KAGVTQTPRYLIKTRGQQVTLSCSPISGHRSVSWYQQTPGQGLQFLFEYFSETQRNKGNFPGRFSGRQFSNSRSEMNVSTLELGDSALYLCASSLDGGQGSYEQYFGPGTRLTVT.

Of note for this clone: Read data end 3 residues before the CDR3 end; the end is taken from the germline J gene. V is TRBV6-4 and J is TRBJ2-3, with 8 bases identical to TRBD2. CDR1 is MRHNA, CDR2 SNTAGT, per germline. This CDR3 region has 13 residues. V trimming: 6 bases; J trimming: 3 bases; junction bases outside the gene matches: 2. CDR3: CASRASGTDTQYF. The sequenced CDR3 bases are TGTGCCAGCAGGGCTAGCGGGACAGATACG.